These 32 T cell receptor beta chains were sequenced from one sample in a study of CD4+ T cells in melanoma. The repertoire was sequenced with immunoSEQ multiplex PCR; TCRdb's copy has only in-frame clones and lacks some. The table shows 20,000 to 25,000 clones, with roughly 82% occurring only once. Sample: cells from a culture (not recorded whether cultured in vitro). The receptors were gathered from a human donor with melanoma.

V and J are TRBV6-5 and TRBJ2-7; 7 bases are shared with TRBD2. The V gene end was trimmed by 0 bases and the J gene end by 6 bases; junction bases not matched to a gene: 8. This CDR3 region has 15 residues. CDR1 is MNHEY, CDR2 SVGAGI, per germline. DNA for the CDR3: TGTGCCAGCAGTTACTCAAGCGGGGTTTCCCCCGAGCAGTACTTC. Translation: CASSYSSGVSPEQYF.

The CDR3 DNA is TGTGCCACCCAGAGAACTCAGGGGGCGTTCTACAATGAGCAGTTCTTC. Residues: CATQRTQGAFYNEQFF. The rearrangement joins TRBV15 to TRBJ2-1, with 8 positions matching TRBD1. CDR3 length: 16 amino acids. V was clipped by 8 bases and J by 3 bases; unmatched bases: 12. CDR1 and CDR2 from the germline V gene are LNHNV and YYDKDF (reference sequence).

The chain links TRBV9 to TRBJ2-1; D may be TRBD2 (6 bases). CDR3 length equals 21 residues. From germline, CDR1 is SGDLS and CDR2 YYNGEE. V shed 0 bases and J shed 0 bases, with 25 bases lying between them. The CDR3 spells CASSVVVGDAGWWNSYNEQFF. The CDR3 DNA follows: TGTGCCAGCAGCGTAGTAGTAGGGGACGCGGGATGGTGGAACTCCTACAATGAGCAGTTCTTC.

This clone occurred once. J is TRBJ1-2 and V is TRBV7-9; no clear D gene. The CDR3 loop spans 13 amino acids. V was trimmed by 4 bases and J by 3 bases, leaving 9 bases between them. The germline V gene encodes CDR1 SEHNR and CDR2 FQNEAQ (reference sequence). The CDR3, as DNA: TGTGCCAGCAGCTCGGACTCCTACTATGGCTACACCTTC. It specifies CASSSDSYYGYTF. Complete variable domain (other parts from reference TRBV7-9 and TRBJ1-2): DTGVSQNPRHKITKRGQNVTFRCDPISEHNRLYWYRQTLGQGPEFLTYFQNEAQLEKSRLLSDRFSAERPKGSFSTLEIQRTEQGDSAMYLCASSSDSYYGYTFGSGTRLTVV.

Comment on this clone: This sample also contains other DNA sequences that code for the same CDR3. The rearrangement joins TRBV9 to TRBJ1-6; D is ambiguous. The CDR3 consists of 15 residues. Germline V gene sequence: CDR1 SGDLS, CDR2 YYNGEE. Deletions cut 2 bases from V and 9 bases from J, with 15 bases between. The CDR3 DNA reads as TGTGCCAGCAGCGTGGATGGCGAGGGAGGTTCACCCCTCCACTTT. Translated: CASSVDGEGGSPLHF.

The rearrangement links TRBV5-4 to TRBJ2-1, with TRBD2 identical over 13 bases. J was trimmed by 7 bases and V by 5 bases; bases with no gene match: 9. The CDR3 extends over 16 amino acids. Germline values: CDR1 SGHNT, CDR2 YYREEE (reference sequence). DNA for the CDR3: TGTGCCAGCAGACCGACCGGGACTAGCGGGGTAAATGAGCAGTTCTTC. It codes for CASRPTGTSGVNEQFF.

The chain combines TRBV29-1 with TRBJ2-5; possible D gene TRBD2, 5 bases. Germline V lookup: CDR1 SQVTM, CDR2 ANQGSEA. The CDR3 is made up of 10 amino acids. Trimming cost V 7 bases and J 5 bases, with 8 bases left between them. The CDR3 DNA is TGCAGCGGGGGAGACGAGACCCAGTACTTC. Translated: CSGGDETQYF.

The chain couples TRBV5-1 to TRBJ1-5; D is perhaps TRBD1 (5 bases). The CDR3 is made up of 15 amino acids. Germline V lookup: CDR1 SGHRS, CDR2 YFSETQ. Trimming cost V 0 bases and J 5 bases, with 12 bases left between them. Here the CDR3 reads CASSLVPGDDQPQHF. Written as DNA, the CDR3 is TGCGCCAGCAGCTTGGTTCCGGGGGATGATCAGCCCCAGCATTTT.

The CDR3 coding sequence is TGTGCCTGGAGTGTCGGCAGGGTCTATGGCTACACCTTC. Translation: CAWSVGRVYGYTF. This chain links TRBV30 with TRBJ1-2; a possible D gene is TRBD1 (5 bases). The CDR3 loop spans 13 amino acids. Germline values: CDR1 GTSNPN, CDR2 SVGIG (reference sequence). The V and J ends lost 0 bases and 4 bases respectively, with 9 bases between them.

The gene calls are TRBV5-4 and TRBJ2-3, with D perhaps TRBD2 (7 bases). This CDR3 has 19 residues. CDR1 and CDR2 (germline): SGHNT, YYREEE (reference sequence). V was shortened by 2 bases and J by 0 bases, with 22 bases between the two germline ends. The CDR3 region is CASSFKGGGRGYSTDTQYF. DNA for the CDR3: TGTGCCAGCAGCTTTAAAGGGGGGGGCCGGGGGTACAGCACAGATACGCAGTATTTT.

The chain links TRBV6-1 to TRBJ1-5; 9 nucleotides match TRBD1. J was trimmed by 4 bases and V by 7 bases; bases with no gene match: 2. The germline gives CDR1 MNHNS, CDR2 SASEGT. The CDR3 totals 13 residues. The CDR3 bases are TGTGCCAGCACCGGACAGGGGAATCAGCCCCAGCATTTT. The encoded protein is CASTGQGNQPQHF.

CDR3 sequence (DNA): TGTGCCATCCCCCCGCTGGAAACTGAAGCTTTCTTT. The encoded protein is CAIPPLETEAFF. The rearrangement uses TRBV10-3 and TRBJ1-1, with unresolved D. Trimming left V 8 bases short and J 5 bases short, with 12 bases between. Germline V gives CDR1 ENHRY, CDR2 SYGVKD. The CDR3 consists of 12 residues.

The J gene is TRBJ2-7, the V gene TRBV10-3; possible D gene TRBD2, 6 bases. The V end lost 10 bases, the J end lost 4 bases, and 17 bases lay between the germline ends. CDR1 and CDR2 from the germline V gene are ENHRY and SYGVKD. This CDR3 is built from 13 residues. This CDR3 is CASEPGLSYEQYF. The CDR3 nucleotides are TGTGCCAGTGAGCCGGGACTTAGTTACGAGCAGTACTTC.

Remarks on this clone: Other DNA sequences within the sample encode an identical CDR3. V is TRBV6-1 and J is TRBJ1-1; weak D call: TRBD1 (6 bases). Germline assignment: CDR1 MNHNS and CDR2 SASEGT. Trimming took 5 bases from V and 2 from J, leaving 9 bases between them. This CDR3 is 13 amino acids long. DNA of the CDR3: TGTGCCAGCAGTCAACAGGGAAACACTGAAGCTTTCTTT. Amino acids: CASSQQGNTEAFF.

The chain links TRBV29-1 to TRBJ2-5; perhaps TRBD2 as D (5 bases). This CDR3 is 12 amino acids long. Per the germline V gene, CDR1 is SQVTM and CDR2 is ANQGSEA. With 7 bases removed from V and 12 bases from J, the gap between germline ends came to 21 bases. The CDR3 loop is CSASSGGGEKYF. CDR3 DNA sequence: TGCAGCGCGAGCTCTGGAGGCGGAGAGAAGTACTTC.

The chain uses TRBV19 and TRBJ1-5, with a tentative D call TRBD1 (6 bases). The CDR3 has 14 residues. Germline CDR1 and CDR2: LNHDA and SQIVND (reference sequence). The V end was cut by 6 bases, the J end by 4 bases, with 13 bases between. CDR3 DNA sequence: TGTGCCAGTAGATTTACAGGGTTAAATCAGCCCCAGCATTTT. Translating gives CASRFTGLNQPQHF.

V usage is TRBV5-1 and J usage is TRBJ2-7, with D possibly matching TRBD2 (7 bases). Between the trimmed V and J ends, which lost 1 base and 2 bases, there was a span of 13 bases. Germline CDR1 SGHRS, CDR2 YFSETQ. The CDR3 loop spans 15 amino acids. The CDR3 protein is CASSLLGGRTYEQYF. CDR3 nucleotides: TGCGCCAGCAGCTTGTTGGGGGGGCGAACCTACGAGCAGTACTTC.

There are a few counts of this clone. CDR3 sequence reads: CATMGGAYGYTF. Here the CDR3 DNA reads TGTGCCACCATGGGAGGGGCCTATGGCTACACCTTC. This rearrangement joins TRBV7-9 to TRBJ1-2, with D possibly matching TRBD1 (5 bases). V gave up 10 bases and J gave up 4 bases, with 13 bases separating them. Germline CDR1 is SEHNR and CDR2 is FQNEAQ (reference sequence). This CDR3 has 12 residues.

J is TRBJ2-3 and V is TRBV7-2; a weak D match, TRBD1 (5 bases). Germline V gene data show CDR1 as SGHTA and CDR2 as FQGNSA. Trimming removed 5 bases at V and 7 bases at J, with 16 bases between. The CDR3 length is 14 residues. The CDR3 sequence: CASSPQGIGNTQYF. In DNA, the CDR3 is TGTGCCAGCAGCCCCCAGGGAATAGGAAATACGCAGTATTTT.

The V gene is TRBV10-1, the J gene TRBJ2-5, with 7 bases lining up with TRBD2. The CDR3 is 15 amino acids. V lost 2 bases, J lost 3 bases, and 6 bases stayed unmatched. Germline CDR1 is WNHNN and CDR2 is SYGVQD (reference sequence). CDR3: CASSEGSAGEETQYF. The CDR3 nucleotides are TGCGCCAGCAGTGAGGGCTCTGCGGGGGAAGAGACCCAGTACTTC.

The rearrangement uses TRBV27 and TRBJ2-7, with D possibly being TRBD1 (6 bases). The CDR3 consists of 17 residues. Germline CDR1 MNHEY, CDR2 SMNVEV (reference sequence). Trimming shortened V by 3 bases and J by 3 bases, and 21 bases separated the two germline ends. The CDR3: CASSFQAPGLGGYEQYF. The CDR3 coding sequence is TGTGCCAGCAGTTTTCAGGCCCCAGGATTAGGGGGCTACGAGCAGTACTTC.

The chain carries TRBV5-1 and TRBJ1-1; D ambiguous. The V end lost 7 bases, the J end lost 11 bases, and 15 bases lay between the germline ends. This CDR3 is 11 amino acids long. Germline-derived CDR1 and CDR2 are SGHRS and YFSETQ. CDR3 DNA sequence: TGCGCCAGCCGGCGATGGCAGTGGGCTTTCTTT. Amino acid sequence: CASRRWQWAFF.

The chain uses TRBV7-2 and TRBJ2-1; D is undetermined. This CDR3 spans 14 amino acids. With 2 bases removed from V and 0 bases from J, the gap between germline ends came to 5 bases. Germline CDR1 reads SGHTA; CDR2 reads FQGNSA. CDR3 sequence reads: CASSLTASYNEQFF. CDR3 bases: TGTGCCAGCAGCTTAACCGCCTCCTACAATGAGCAGTTCTTC.

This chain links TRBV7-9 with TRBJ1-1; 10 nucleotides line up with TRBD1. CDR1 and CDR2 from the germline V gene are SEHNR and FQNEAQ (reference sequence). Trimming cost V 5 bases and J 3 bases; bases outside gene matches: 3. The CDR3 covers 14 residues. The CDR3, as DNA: TGTGCCAGCAGCCCCGGGACAGGGGACACTGAAGCTTTCTTT. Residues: CASSPGTGDTEAFF.

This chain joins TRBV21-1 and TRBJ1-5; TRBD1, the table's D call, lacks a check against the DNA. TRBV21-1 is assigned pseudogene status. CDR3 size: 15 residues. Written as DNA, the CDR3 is TGTGCCAGCATCCCGGAGAAGTCAGGGGGGAGGCCCCAGCATTTT. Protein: CASIPEKSGGRPQHF.

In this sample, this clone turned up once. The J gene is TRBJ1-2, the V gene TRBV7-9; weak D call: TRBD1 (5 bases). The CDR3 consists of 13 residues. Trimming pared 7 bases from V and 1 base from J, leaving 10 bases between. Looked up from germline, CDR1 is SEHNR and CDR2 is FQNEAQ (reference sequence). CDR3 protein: CASTRDLNYGYTF. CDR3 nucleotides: TGTGCCAGCACCCGGGACCTTAACTATGGCTACACCTTC. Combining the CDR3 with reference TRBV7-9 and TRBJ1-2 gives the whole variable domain DTGVSQNPRHKITKRGQNVTFRCDPISEHNRLYWYRQTLGQGPEFLTYFQNEAQLEKSRLLSDRFSAERPKGSFSTLEIQRTEQGDSAMYLCASTRDLNYGYTFGSGTRLTVV.

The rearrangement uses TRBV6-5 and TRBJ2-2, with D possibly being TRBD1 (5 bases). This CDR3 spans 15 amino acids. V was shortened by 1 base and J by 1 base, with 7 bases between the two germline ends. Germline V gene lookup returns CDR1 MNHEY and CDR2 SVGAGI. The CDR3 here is CASSYFTGNTGELFF. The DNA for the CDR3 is TGTGCCAGCAGTTACTTTACAGGGAACACCGGGGAGCTGTTTTTT.

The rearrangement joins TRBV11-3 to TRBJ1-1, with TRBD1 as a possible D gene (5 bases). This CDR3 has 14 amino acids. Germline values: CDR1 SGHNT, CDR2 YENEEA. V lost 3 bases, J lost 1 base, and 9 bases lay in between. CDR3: CASSFGGGNTEAFF. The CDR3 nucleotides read TGTGCCAGCAGCTTCGGCGGGGGGAACACTGAAGCTTTCTTT. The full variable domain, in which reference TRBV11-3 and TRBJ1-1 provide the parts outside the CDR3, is EAGVVQSPRYKIIEKKQPVAFWCNPISGHNTLYWYLQNLGQGPELLIRYENEEAVDDSQLPKDRFSAERLKGVDSTLKIQPAELGDSAVYLCASSFGGGNTEAFFGQGTRLTVV.

The CDR3 nucleotides read TGCGCCAGCAGCACGGACATCCGATCGGGAGGCTACACCTTC. It encodes CASSTDIRSGGYTF. The rearrangement uses TRBV5-1 and TRBJ1-2; the D gene is possibly TRBD1 (5 bases). Trimming pared 4 bases from V and 8 bases from J, leaving 18 bases between. CDR1 and CDR2 from the germline V gene are SGHRS and YFSETQ. CDR3 size: 14 residues.

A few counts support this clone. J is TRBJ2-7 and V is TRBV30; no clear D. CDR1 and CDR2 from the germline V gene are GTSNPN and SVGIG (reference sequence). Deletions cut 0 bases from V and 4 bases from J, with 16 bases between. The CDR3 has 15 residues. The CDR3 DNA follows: TGTGCCTGGAGTGTAAGCCCCCTAGGAGTGTACGAGCAGTACTTC. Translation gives CAWSVSPLGVYEQYF.

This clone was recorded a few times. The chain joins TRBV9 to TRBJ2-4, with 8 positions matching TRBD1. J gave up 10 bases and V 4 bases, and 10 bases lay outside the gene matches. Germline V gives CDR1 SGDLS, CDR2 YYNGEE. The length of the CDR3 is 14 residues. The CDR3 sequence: CASSPRTGTKIQYF. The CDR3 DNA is TGTGCCAGCAGCCCCCGGACAGGGACAAAGATTCAGTACTTC. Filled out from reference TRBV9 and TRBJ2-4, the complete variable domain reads DSGVTQTPKHLITATGQRVTLRCSPRSGDLSVYWYQQSLDQGLQFLIQYYNGEERAKGNILERFSAQQFPDLHSELNLSSLELGDSALYFCASSPRTGTKIQYFGAGTRLSVL.

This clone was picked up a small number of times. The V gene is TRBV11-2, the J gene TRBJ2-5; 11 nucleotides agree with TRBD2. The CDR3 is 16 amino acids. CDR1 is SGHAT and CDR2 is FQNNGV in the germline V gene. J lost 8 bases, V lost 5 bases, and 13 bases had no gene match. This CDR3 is CASSAGLAVDGVTQYF. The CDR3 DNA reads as TGTGCCAGCAGCGCGGGACTAGCGGTCGATGGTGTAACCCAGTACTTC.